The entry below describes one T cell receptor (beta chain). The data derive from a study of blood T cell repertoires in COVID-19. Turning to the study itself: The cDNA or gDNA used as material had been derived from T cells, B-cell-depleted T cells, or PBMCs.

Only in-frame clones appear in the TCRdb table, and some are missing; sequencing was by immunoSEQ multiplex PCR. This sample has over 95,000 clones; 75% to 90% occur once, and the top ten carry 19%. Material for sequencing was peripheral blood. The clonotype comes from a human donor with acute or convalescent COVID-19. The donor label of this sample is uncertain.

The CDR3: CASFPSLSGGVYEQYF. The CDR3 DNA reads as TGTGCCAGTTTCCCCTCCCTTAGCGGGGGAGTCTACGAGCAGTACTTC. This chain joins TRBV19 and TRBJ2-7; 9 bases agree with TRBD2. J lost 3 bases, V lost 8 bases, and 14 bases had no gene match. The germline V gene encodes CDR1 LNHDA and CDR2 SQIVND (reference sequence). This CDR3 contains 16 residues.